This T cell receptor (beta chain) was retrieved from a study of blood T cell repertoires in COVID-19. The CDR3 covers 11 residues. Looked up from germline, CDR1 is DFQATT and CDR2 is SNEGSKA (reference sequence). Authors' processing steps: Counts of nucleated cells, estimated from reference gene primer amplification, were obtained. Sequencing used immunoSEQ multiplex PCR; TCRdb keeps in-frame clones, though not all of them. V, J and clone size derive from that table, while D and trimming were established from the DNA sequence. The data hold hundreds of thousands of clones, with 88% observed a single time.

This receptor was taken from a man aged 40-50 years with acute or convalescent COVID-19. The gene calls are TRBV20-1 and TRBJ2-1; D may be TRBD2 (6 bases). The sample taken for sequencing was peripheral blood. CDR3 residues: CRPGRDNEQFF. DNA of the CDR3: TGCAGACCCGGGAGAGACAATGAGCAGTTCTTC.